The sequence of this TCR beta chain was determined in a study of T cell responses to AZD1222 COVID-19 vaccine. Note on this clone: Its matching antigen is unknown.

Germline V gene sequence: CDR1 MNHNS, CDR2 SASEGT. The CDR3 spans 16 residues. Trimming removed 1 base from V and 2 bases from J, with 12 bases in between. The study's findings and limits: The peak T cell response came first, and repertoires were sampled only after it.

The data were produced by immunoSEQ multiplex PCR, yet TCRdb's version contains in-frame clones alone and is incomplete. The data hold about 160,000 clones, with approximately 94% observed a single time. Here the sequenced sample was peripheral blood, taken 28 days after the second AZD1222 dose. The genes are TRBV6-1 and TRBJ1-5; D is possibly TRBD1 (6 bases). The TCR was taken from an adult who received the AZD1222 COVID-19 vaccine. The CDR3 sequence: CASSEGGGRGNQPQHF. Written as DNA, the CDR3 is TGTGCCAGCAGTGAAGGGGGGGGGCGCGGCAATCAGCCCCAGCATTTT.